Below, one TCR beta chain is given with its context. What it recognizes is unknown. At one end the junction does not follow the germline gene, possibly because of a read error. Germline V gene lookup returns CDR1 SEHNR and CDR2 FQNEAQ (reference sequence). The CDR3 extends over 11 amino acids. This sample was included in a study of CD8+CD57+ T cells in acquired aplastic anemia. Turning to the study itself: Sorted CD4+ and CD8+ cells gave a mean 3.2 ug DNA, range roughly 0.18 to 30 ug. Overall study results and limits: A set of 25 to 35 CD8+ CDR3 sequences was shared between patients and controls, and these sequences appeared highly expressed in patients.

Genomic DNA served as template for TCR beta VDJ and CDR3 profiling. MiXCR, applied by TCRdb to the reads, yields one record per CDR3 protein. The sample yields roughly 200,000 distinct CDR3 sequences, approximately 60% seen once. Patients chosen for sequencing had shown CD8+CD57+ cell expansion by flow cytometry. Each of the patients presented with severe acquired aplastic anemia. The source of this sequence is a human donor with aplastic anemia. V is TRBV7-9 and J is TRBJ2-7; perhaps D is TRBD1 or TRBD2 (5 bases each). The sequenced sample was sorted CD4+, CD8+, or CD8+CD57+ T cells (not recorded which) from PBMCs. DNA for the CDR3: TGTGCCAGCAGCTATGGGACCCGGGTCAGCTTC. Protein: CASSYGTRVSF. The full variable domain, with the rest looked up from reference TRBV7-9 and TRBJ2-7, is DTGVSQNPRHKITKRGQNVTFRCDPISEHNRLYWYRQTLGQGPEFLTYFQNEAQLEKSRLLSDRFSAERPKGSFSTLEIQRTEQGDSAMYLCASSYGTRVSFGPGTRLTVT.